Shown below are 27 T cell receptor beta chains from a single sample sequenced in a study of PD-1 blockade in classical Hodgkin lymphoma. TCRdb keeps only in-frame clones here, not all; method: immunoSEQ multiplex PCR. The sample lists 10,000 to 15,000 clones; around 85% were seen once. Every patient experienced relapse after autologous stem cell transplantation, and brentuximab vedotin exposure varied. By magnetic negative selection, CD8+ T cells were isolated from the thawed PBMCs. The sample consisted of CD8+ T cells from blood, taken at baseline. Every receptor here comes from a human donor with classical Hodgkin lymphoma.

This clone has only a few counts. The chain combines TRBV9 with TRBJ1-2; 7 bases are shared with TRBD1. CDR1 is SGDLS and CDR2 is YYNGEE in the germline V gene. Trimming removed 0 bases from V and 2 bases from J; junction bases left unmatched: 4. CDR3 length: 15 amino acids. CDR3 sequence (DNA): TGTGCCAGCAGCGTAGTTGGGACAGCGAACTATGGCTACACCTTC. Amino acid sequence: CASSVVGTANYGYTF.

The chain is built from TRBV4-2 and TRBJ1-4; D perhaps matches TRBD1 (5 bases). The V gene lost 6 bases and the J gene lost 4 bases, with 12 bases spanning the gap. The germline V gene encodes CDR1 LGHNA and CDR2 YNFKEQ. The CDR3 contains 14 residues. This CDR3 is CASRLGGINEKLFF. Here the CDR3 DNA reads TGTGCCAGCAGATTGGGGGGGATTAATGAAAAACTGTTTTTT.

This clone showed up just once. The chain is built from TRBV5-6 and TRBJ1-2, with a weak D call TRBD1 (5 bases). Looked up from germline, CDR1 is SGHDT and CDR2 is YYEEEE. Trimming cost V 0 bases and J 4 bases, with 13 bases left between them. The CDR3 is 15 amino acids. The CDR3 DNA follows: TGTGCCAGCAGCTTGGGACCAGGGCAAACCTATGGCTACACCTTC. Amino acid sequence: CASSLGPGQTYGYTF.

J is TRBJ2-3 and V is TRBV4-3; 7 bases fit TRBD2. The CDR3 covers 15 residues. Germline CDR1 LGHNA, CDR2 YSLEER. With V trimmed by 0 bases and J by 4 bases, 4 bases remained unmatched. CDR3 DNA: TGCGCCAGCAGCCAAGAACGGGGGAGGGCAGATACGCAGTATTTT. It is translated as CASSQERGRADTQYF.

The chain's CDR3 is CASSPVIGAPKDYGYTF. The CDR3 DNA reads TGTGCCAGCAGCCCGGTTATTGGGGCCCCGAAGGACTATGGCTACACCTTC. The J gene is TRBJ1-2, the V gene TRBV5-4, with D perhaps TRBD1 (5 bases). The V end was cut by 4 bases, the J end by 3 bases, with 22 bases between. This CDR3 is 17 amino acids long. CDR1 and CDR2 (germline): SGHNT, YYREEE (reference sequence).

This clone has just one count. The genes are TRBV27 and TRBJ2-1, with 13 bases identical to TRBD2. Germline CDR1 and CDR2: MNHEY and SMNVEV (reference sequence). V was pared by 4 bases and J by 6 bases, with 6 bases of the junction left unmatched. The CDR3 runs to 16 residues. The CDR3 DNA reads TGTGCCAGCAGTTCATACACTAGCGGGGGGGCCAATGAGCAGTTCTTC. The encoded protein is CASSSYTSGGANEQFF.

The V call is TRBV7-8, the J call TRBJ2-1; 8 bases match TRBD1. The CDR3 runs to 11 residues. Losses at the gene ends were 5 bases for V and 9 bases for J; bases not matched to a gene: 0. Germline CDR1 is SGHVS and CDR2 is FQNEAQ. CDR3 region: CASSQGAEQFF. The CDR3 coding sequence is TGTGCCAGCAGCCAGGGGGCTGAGCAGTTCTTC.

This sequence joins TRBV5-1 and TRBJ2-1, with TRBD1 matching 11 bases. CDR1 and CDR2 (germline): SGHRS, YFSETQ. The CDR3 contains 16 residues. The trim removed 0 bases at V and 10 bases at J, leaving 9 bases unmatched. DNA for the CDR3: TGCGCCAGCAGCTTGGAATTTATGGGACAGGGGGACGAGCAGTTCTTC. Translation gives CASSLEFMGQGDEQFF.

The gene calls are TRBV25-1 and TRBJ2-1, with TRBD2 as a possible D gene (7 bases). The CDR3 has 15 residues. Trimming took off 7 bases at V and 0 bases at J, with 13 bases between the two ends. Germline CDR1 is MGHDK and CDR2 is SYGVNS. CDR3 loop: CASIGGLSSYNEQFF. The CDR3, as DNA: TGTGCCAGCATCGGGGGGCTCAGCTCCTACAATGAGCAGTTCTTC.

The chain combines TRBV7-2 with TRBJ1-3, with D unclear. This CDR3 spans 18 amino acids. The V gene's germline CDR1 is SGHTA and CDR2 FQGNSA. V was shortened by 3 bases and J by 2 bases, with 20 bases between the two germline ends. The chain's CDR3 is CASSFPILKASPGNTIYF. For the CDR3, the DNA is TGTGCCAGCAGCTTCCCCATTCTAAAGGCCTCCCCTGGAAACACCATATATTTT.

This clone was seen a handful of times. The V gene is TRBV29-1, the J gene TRBJ1-2; 9 bases agree with TRBD1. This CDR3 is built from 15 residues. Per the germline V gene, CDR1 is SQVTM and CDR2 is ANQGSEA. The V segment lost 8 bases and the J segment 4 bases; nucleotides outside the gene matches: 14. CDR3 DNA sequence: TGCAGCTCCCGGGACAGGGATGAAGGTGGCTATGGCTACACCTTC. This encodes CSSRDRDEGGYGYTF. The full variable domain, rest sourced from reference TRBV29-1 and TRBJ1-2, is SAVISQKPSRDICQRGTSLTIQCQVDSQVTMMFWYRQQPGQSLTLIATANQGSEATYESGFVIDKFPISRPNLTFSTLTVSNMSPEDSSIYLCSSRDRDEGGYGYTFGSGTRLTVV.

With respect to this clone: At one boundary the junction diverges from the germline segment, which might be a read error. This chain joins TRBV5-6 and TRBJ1-1; D unclear. Germline assignment: CDR1 SGHDT and CDR2 YYEEEE. This CDR3 region has 14 residues. The CDR3 DNA follows: TGTGCCAGCAGCCTGACTGAGGATGACACTGAAGCTTCCTTT. Amino acids: CASSLTEDDTEASF.

This clone has only a few counts. The chain employs TRBV29-1 and TRBJ1-3; D gene ambiguous. Germline V gene lookup returns CDR1 SQVTM and CDR2 ANQGSEA. The V end lost 3 bases, the J end lost 4 bases, and 4 bases lay between the germline ends. The CDR3 consists of 11 residues. The CDR3 sequence: CSVDWGNTIYF. CDR3 in DNA: TGCAGCGTTGACTGGGGAAACACCATATATTTT.

The CDR3 protein is CASSLSRQGYGYTF. The CDR3 DNA follows: TGTGCCAGCAGCTTAAGTCGTCAGGGCTATGGCTACACCTTC. The V call is TRBV7-2, the J call TRBJ1-2; maybe TRBD1 (5 bases). The CDR3 is made up of 14 amino acids. From germline, CDR1 is SGHTA and CDR2 FQGNSA. V was trimmed by 2 bases and J by 4 bases, leaving 11 bases between them.

The chain couples TRBV7-2 to TRBJ1-1; 9 nucleotides align to TRBD1. V was pared by 4 bases and J by 0 bases, with 9 bases of the junction left unmatched. The CDR3 length is 17 residues. Germline-derived CDR1 and CDR2 are SGHTA and FQGNSA. The CDR3 sequence: CASSWYHRGHLNTEAFF. CDR3 bases: TGTGCCAGCAGCTGGTACCACAGGGGGCATTTGAACACTGAAGCTTTCTTT.

This chain joins TRBV19 and TRBJ2-1; TRBD1 aligns across 8 bases. With 6 bases clipped from V and 0 bases from J, the junction kept 4 bases outside the gene matches. Per the germline V gene, CDR1 is LNHDA and CDR2 is SQIVND (reference sequence). The CDR3 is made up of 15 amino acids. The CDR3 DNA sequence: TGTGCCAGTAGGACAGGGGACGACTCCTACAATGAGCAGTTCTTC. Translation: CASRTGDDSYNEQFF.

This clone came up a few times. The rearrangement links TRBV4-3 to TRBJ1-2; D is unresolved. CDR1 and CDR2 (germline): LGHNA, YSLEER. Trimming left V 0 bases short and J 4 bases short, with 9 bases between. The CDR3 has 14 amino acids. In DNA form, the CDR3 reads TGCGCCAGCAGCCAAGATAGGAGGACCTATGGCTACACCTTC. This encodes CASSQDRRTYGYTF.

V usage is TRBV7-9 and J usage is TRBJ2-2; a possible D gene is TRBD1 (6 bases). The germline CDR1 and CDR2 sequences are SEHNR and FQNEAQ (reference sequence). The CDR3 runs to 14 residues. V was cut by 5 bases and J by 6 bases, with 13 bases left in between. CDR3 sequence (DNA): TGTGCCAGCAGCCCCGCAGGGGCCCCCGGGGAGCTGTTTTTT. Protein sequence: CASSPAGAPGELFF.

The rearrangement links TRBV18 to TRBJ2-1, with TRBD2 matching over 12 bases. V was clipped by 3 bases and J by 8 bases; unmatched bases: 2. The CDR3 extends over 14 amino acids. Germline lookup yields CDR1 KGHSH and CDR2 LQKENI. The CDR3 reads CASSPLAGGHEQFF. The CDR3 nucleotides are TGTGCCAGCTCACCCCTAGCGGGGGGGCATGAGCAGTTCTTC. Full variable domain (outside the CDR3, taken from reference TRBV18 and TRBJ2-1): NAGVMQNPRHLVRRRGQEARLRCSPMKGHSHVYWYRQLPEEGLKFMVYLQKENIIDESGMPKERFSAEFPKEGPSILRIQQVVRGDSAAYFCASSPLAGGHEQFFGPGTRLTVL.

The chain couples TRBV30 to TRBJ2-5, with D perhaps TRBD2 (5 bases). CDR3 length: 13 residues. V was clipped by 8 bases and J by 10 bases, with 23 bases between them. Germline V CDR1 and CDR2: GTSNPN, SVGIG (reference sequence). The CDR3 region is CASGGLLPLGQYF. The CDR3 bases are TGTGCCAGTGGAGGTCTGCTCCCTTTGGGCCAGTACTTC.

This clone was found a few times. The rearrangement links TRBV7-6 to TRBJ2-1; TRBD2 matches at 7 bases. CDR1 and CDR2 from the germline V gene are SGHVS and FNYEAQ. The CDR3 totals 18 residues. The V and J ends lost 0 bases and 1 base, in that order; junction bases with no gene match: 9. The CDR3 is CASSLAGAGALSYNEQFF. In nucleotides, the CDR3 is TGTGCCAGCAGCTTAGCGGGTGCGGGAGCCCTATCCTACAATGAGCAGTTCTTC.

The J gene is TRBJ2-7, the V gene TRBV4-3, with 12 bases matching TRBD2. The CDR3 contains 17 residues. V was clipped by 1 base and J by 4 bases; unmatched bases: 8. The germline V gene has CDR1 LGHNA and CDR2 YSLEER. The CDR3 nucleotides read TGCGCCAGCAGCCAAGCGGCTAGCGGGGGGGCCATGTACGAGCAGTACTTC. It specifies CASSQAASGGAMYEQYF.

The rearrangement links TRBV25-1 to TRBJ1-4; D is uncertain. The CDR3 runs to 13 residues. Looked up from germline, CDR1 is MGHDK and CDR2 is SYGVNS. The V gene lost 4 bases and the J gene lost 7 bases, with 10 bases spanning the gap. The CDR3 sequence: CASSVAWGEKLFF. The CDR3 nucleotides are TGTGCCAGCAGTGTCGCCTGGGGTGAAAAACTGTTTTTT.

The chain links TRBV16 to TRBJ1-1, with D unresolved. Germline-derived CDR1 and CDR2 are KGHSY and FQNENV. V lost 1 base to trimming and J lost 1 base, with 4 bases between them. The CDR3 covers 13 residues. CDR3 loop: CASSQFGNTEAFF. The CDR3 coding sequence is TGTGCCAGCAGCCAATTTGGGAACACTGAAGCTTTCTTT.

The chain employs TRBV4-3 and TRBJ1-1; TRBD1 matches 7 bases. There are 16 residues in the CDR3. With V trimmed by 0 bases and J by 0 bases, 4 bases remained unmatched. Germline CDR1 is LGHNA and CDR2 is YSLEER. The CDR3 here is CASSQERGQMNTEAFF. CDR3 DNA: TGCGCCAGCAGCCAAGAGAGGGGACAGATGAACACTGAAGCTTTCTTT.

As DNA, the CDR3 is TGTGCCAGCTCACCGGAAGCGGTGGGGGAAGGCTACACCTTC. Its protein product is CASSPEAVGEGYTF. The J gene is TRBJ1-2, the V gene TRBV18, with D perhaps TRBD1 (5 bases). The CDR3 is made up of 14 amino acids. The ends were cut back, 3 bases at V and 8 bases at J, with 16 bases in the middle. CDR1 and CDR2 (germline): KGHSH, LQKENI.

The table lists this clone with a few counts. The chain is built from TRBV6-5 and TRBJ1-6; TRBD1 is a possible D gene (5 bases). Germline lookup yields CDR1 MNHEY and CDR2 SVGAGI. Trimming took 0 bases from V and 3 from J, leaving 9 bases between them. CDR3 length equals 16 residues. CDR3 nucleotides: TGTGCCAGCAGTTACTCAGGGGAGGGCTATAATTCACCCCTCCACTTT. It translates to CASSYSGEGYNSPLHF.